These 30 T cell receptor beta chains were sequenced from one sample in a study of blood T cell repertoires in COVID-19. Only in-frame clones appear in the TCRdb table, and some are missing; sequencing was by immunoSEQ multiplex PCR. The table lists about 250,000 clones, around 84% of them singletons. Sequenced: PBMCs or T cells enriched from blood (not recorded which). Every receptor here comes from a young man who had recovered from COVID-19.

The chain uses TRBV18 and TRBJ1-2; weak D call: TRBD1 (6 bases). Germline V CDR1 and CDR2: KGHSH, LQKENI. This CDR3 is built from 15 residues. V lost 3 bases and J 5 bases, leaving 16 bases between the germline ends. CDR3: CASSPSRTVRYGYTF. DNA for the CDR3: TGTGCCAGCTCACCCTCAAGGACAGTCCGATATGGCTACACCTTC.

This clone was detected ten times or more. V usage is TRBV5-1 and J usage is TRBJ2-6; 10 bases align to TRBD1. V was pared by 3 bases and J by 0 bases, with 3 bases of the junction left unmatched. This CDR3 region has 17 residues. Germline CDR1 reads SGHRS; CDR2 reads YFSETQ. The CDR3 DNA reads as TGCGCCAGCAGCTCCGGGACAGGGGCCTCTGGGGCCAACGTCCTGACTTTC. It translates to CASSSGTGASGANVLTF.

This rearrangement joins TRBV1 to TRBJ1-1. TRBV1 is a known pseudogene. This CDR3 has 16 amino acids. In DNA form, the CDR3 reads TGCACCAGCAGCCAACGGGACCCTAGCGGGGACACTGAAGCTTTCTTT. It yields the protein CTSSQRDPSGDTEAFF.

V gene TRBV11-2 combines with J gene TRBJ2-5; 8 nucleotides line up with TRBD2. This CDR3 contains 14 residues. The germline V gene encodes CDR1 SGHAT and CDR2 FQNNGV. V shed 5 bases and J 7 bases; nucleotides not matched to a gene: 9. The CDR3 reads CASSQLAAGGTQYF. CDR3 nucleotides: TGTGCCAGCAGCCAACTAGCGGCGGGGGGGACCCAGTACTTC.

V usage is TRBV24-1 and J usage is TRBJ2-3; 7 nucleotides agree with TRBD2. V was pared by 4 bases and J by 2 bases, with 14 bases of the junction left unmatched. The CDR3 spans 18 residues. In germline, CDR1 is KGHDR, CDR2 SFDVKD. This chain's CDR3 is CATSDPFWTAGDTDTQYF. In DNA, the CDR3 is TGTGCCACCAGTGACCCTTTCTGGACGGCGGGAGACACAGATACGCAGTATTTT.

The chain links TRBV10-2 to TRBJ1-1; D is perhaps TRBD1 (5 bases). The CDR3 consists of 12 residues. The ends were cut back, 8 bases at V and 8 bases at J, with 15 bases in the middle. CDR1 and CDR2 from the germline V gene are WSHSY and SAAADI. The chain's CDR3 is CASAGGVIEAFF. The DNA of the CDR3 is TGCGCCAGCGCGGGGGGGGTAATAGAAGCTTTCTTT.

The chain has TRBV5-1 and TRBJ2-3, with 8 nucleotides matching TRBD2. The germline CDR1 and CDR2 sequences are SGHRS and YFSETQ. The J segment lost 1 base and the V segment lost 6 bases, leaving 7 bases of the junction unmatched. The CDR3 totals 15 residues. The CDR3 here is CASTTSGTRTDTQYF. The DNA of the CDR3 is TGCGCCAGCACCACTAGCGGAACCCGCACAGATACGCAGTATTTT. The whole variable domain, remainder taken from reference TRBV5-1 and TRBJ2-3, is KAGVTQTPRYLIKTRGQQVTLSCSPISGHRSVSWYQQTPGQGLQFLFEYFSETQRNKGNFPGRFSGRQFSNSRSEMNVSTLELGDSALYLCASTTSGTRTDTQYFGPGTRLTVL.

The V and J genes are TRBV19 and TRBJ2-1; 8 positions match TRBD2. The CDR3 is 15 amino acids. CDR1 and CDR2 (germline): LNHDA, SQIVND (reference sequence). V trimming: 4 bases; J trimming: 3 bases; junction bases outside the gene matches: 5. CDR3 loop: CASSTLAGSYNEQFF. The CDR3 coding sequence is TGTGCCAGTAGTACTCTAGCGGGCAGCTACAATGAGCAGTTCTTC.

This rearrangement joins TRBV2 to TRBJ2-3; tentative D call: TRBD2 (6 bases). The ends were cut back, 4 bases at V and 0 bases at J, with 14 bases in the middle. The CDR3 is 16 residues long. Germline V CDR1 and CDR2: SNHLY, FYNNEI. The CDR3 protein is CASSVDSGASTDTQYF. The CDR3 DNA sequence: TGTGCCAGCAGTGTAGATAGCGGCGCTAGCACAGATACGCAGTATTTT.

The chain couples TRBV2 to TRBJ2-7; 15 nucleotides line up with TRBD2. CDR3 length equals 17 residues. CDR1 is SNHLY, CDR2 FYNNEI, per germline. With 8 bases clipped from V and 6 bases from J, the junction kept 14 bases outside the gene matches. The CDR3 loop reads CASLIYHGTSGGREQYF. CDR3 DNA sequence: TGTGCCAGCTTGATATACCACGGGACTAGCGGGGGGCGCGAGCAGTACTTC.

V gene TRBV5-8 combines with J gene TRBJ2-2; D is uncertain. V lost 3 bases, J lost 5 bases, and 14 bases lay in between. The CDR3 length is 15 residues. Germline assignment: CDR1 SGHTS and CDR2 YDEGEE. The CDR3 sequence: CASSSPLGATGELFF. In DNA form, the CDR3 reads TGTGCCAGCAGCTCTCCGCTTGGAGCAACCGGGGAGCTGTTTTTT.

V gene TRBV5-1 combines with J gene TRBJ1-2; TRBD1 matches at 8 bases. CDR3 length: 15 residues. Germline CDR1 SGHRS, CDR2 YFSETQ. V lost 1 base to trimming and J lost 3 bases; unmatched junction nucleotides: 5. The CDR3 reads CASSLTGGKDYGYTF. CDR3 sequence (DNA): TGCGCCAGCAGCTTGACAGGGGGGAAGGACTATGGCTACACCTTC.

This clone came up once. This chain connects TRBV19 to TRBJ1-5, with TRBD1 identical over 7 bases. Germline V gene lookup returns CDR1 LNHDA and CDR2 SQIVND (reference sequence). There are 15 residues in the CDR3. The junction had 6 bases not matched to a gene; V was cut back by 3 bases and J by 4 bases. This CDR3 is CASSIRDSANQPQHF. The DNA for the CDR3 is TGTGCCAGTAGTATCCGGGACAGCGCAAATCAGCCCCAGCATTTT.

Only one count was recorded for this clone. This chain joins TRBV6-2 or TRBV6-3 and TRBJ1-5, with D maybe TRBD1 (5 bases). The CDR3 is 18 amino acids. Looked up from germline, CDR1 is MNHEY and CDR2 is SVGEGT. V gave up 2 bases and J gave up 0 bases, with 17 bases separating them. CDR3: CASSYDLTDSTSNQPQHF. In DNA form, the CDR3 reads TGTGCCAGCAGTTACGATTTAACTGACAGTACTAGCAATCAGCCCCAGCATTTT.

This chain joins TRBV5-1 and TRBJ1-1, with D possibly being TRBD1 (5 bases). Germline V gene sequence: CDR1 SGHRS, CDR2 YFSETQ. Trimming stripped 4 bases from V and 4 bases from J, with 17 bases between. The CDR3 is made up of 15 amino acids. The CDR3 here is CASSPPGRDFTEAFF. CDR3 DNA sequence: TGCGCCAGCAGCCCGCCGGGTCGGGACTTCACTGAAGCTTTCTTT.

This chain connects TRBV5-1 to TRBJ2-1; 9 bases match TRBD2. The CDR3 sequence is 14 residues long. Germline CDR1 SGHRS, CDR2 YFSETQ. V lost 4 bases and J lost 8; bases outside the gene matches: 7. For the CDR3, the DNA is TGCGCCAGCAGCCGTAGCGGGAGCGGCGATGAGCAGTTCTTC. Amino acid sequence: CASSRSGSGDEQFF. Based on the CDR3 plus reference TRBV5-1 and TRBJ2-1, the full variable domain is KAGVTQTPRYLIKTRGQQVTLSCSPISGHRSVSWYQQTPGQGLQFLFEYFSETQRNKGNFPGRFSGRQFSNSRSEMNVSTLELGDSALYLCASSRSGSGDEQFFGPGTRLTVL.

The rearrangement uses TRBV24-1 and TRBJ2-6; possibly TRBD2 for D (5 bases). Per germline, CDR1 KGHDR and CDR2 SFDVKD. The V gene lost 1 base and the J gene lost 0 bases, with 9 bases spanning the gap. This CDR3 comprises 17 residues. CDR3 in DNA: TGTGCCACCAGTGATTTTAAGAGCGGCTCTGGGGCCAACGTCCTGACTTTC. Translated, it gives CATSDFKSGSGANVLTF.

V is TRBV3-1 (or the pseudogene TRBV3-2) and J is TRBJ1-2; 7 nucleotides match TRBD1. The CDR3 totals 14 residues. CDR1 is LGHDT, CDR2 YNNKEL, per germline (reference sequence). With 3 bases clipped from V and 3 bases from J, the junction kept 4 bases outside the gene matches. CDR3 amino acids: CASSHSDRHYGYTF. CDR3 nucleotide sequence: TGTGCCAGCAGCCATTCGGACAGGCACTATGGCTACACCTTC.

This chain joins TRBV7-2 and TRBJ2-3; 13 bases line up with TRBD2. The CDR3 sequence is 16 residues long. In germline, CDR1 is SGHTA, CDR2 FQGNSA. The J segment lost 8 bases and the V segment lost 4 bases, leaving 9 bases of the junction unmatched. In nucleotides, the CDR3 is TGTGCCAGCAGCTCAACTAGCGGGGGGGCATATGCTACGCAGTATTTT. Amino acid sequence: CASSSTSGGAYATQYF.

V gene TRBV27 combines with J gene TRBJ1-4; no clear D. This CDR3 spans 16 amino acids. The V end was cut by 1 base, the J end by 2 bases, with 11 bases between. Germline CDR1 is MNHEY and CDR2 is SMNVEV (reference sequence). CDR3 loop: CASSLYIGMTNEKLFF. The CDR3 DNA follows: TGTGCCAGCAGTTTATATATCGGGATGACTAATGAAAAACTGTTTTTT.

The genes are TRBV5-1 and TRBJ1-1, with D tentatively TRBD1 (5 bases). The germline V and J ends were trimmed by 6 bases and 1 base, with 13 bases remaining between them. The length of the CDR3 is 14 residues. CDR1 SGHRS and CDR2 YFSETQ come from the germline V gene. CDR3 protein: CASITAGSNTEAFF. The CDR3 DNA follows: TGCGCCAGCATTACCGCAGGGTCGAACACTGAAGCTTTCTTT.

This rearrangement joins TRBV11-2 to TRBJ2-3, with 8 bases fitting TRBD2. The CDR3 extends over 17 amino acids. The germline V gene encodes CDR1 SGHAT and CDR2 FQNNGV. Trimming cost V 0 bases and J 1 base; bases outside gene matches: 6. The CDR3 region is CASSLDHSGAGTDTQYF. The DNA of the CDR3 is TGTGCCAGCAGCTTAGACCATAGCGGGGCTGGCACAGATACGCAGTATTTT.

This chain connects TRBV30 to TRBJ1-6, with D unclear. Trimming removed 5 bases from V and 5 bases from J, with 10 bases in between. The CDR3 length is 13 residues. Germline lookup yields CDR1 GTSNPN and CDR2 SVGIG (reference sequence). Here the CDR3 reads CAWGNPNNSPLHF. CDR3 DNA: TGTGCCTGGGGTAACCCTAATAATTCACCCCTCCACTTT.

The rearrangement links TRBV7-2 to TRBJ1-5; TRBD1 is a possible D gene (6 bases). This CDR3 contains 15 residues. Trimming pared 5 bases from V and 1 base from J, leaving 12 bases between. Germline V gene data show CDR1 as SGHTA and CDR2 as FQGNSA. The CDR3, as DNA: TGTGCCAGCAGCCTACAGGGACTAAGCAATCAGCCCCAGCATTTT. It translates to CASSLQGLSNQPQHF.

The chain carries TRBV18 and TRBJ2-5, with D unclear. The CDR3 is 14 amino acids. From germline, CDR1 is KGHSH and CDR2 LQKENI. The V end was cut by 0 bases, the J end by 1 base, with 6 bases between. Here the CDR3 DNA reads TGTGCCAGCTCACCACCGGTCGGCCAAGAGACCCAGTACTTC. It translates to CASSPPVGQETQYF.

The chain combines TRBV30 with TRBJ1-1; the D gene is possibly TRBD1 (5 bases). The CDR3 sequence is 14 residues long. The V and J ends lost 3 bases and 4 bases respectively, with 15 bases between them. Germline V CDR1 and CDR2: GTSNPN, SVGIG (reference sequence). The CDR3 spells CAWRTGRAITEAFF. CDR3 nucleotide sequence: TGTGCCTGGAGGACGGGCAGGGCCATCACTGAAGCTTTCTTT.

V is TRBV18 and J is TRBJ2-1; D is undetermined. The CDR3 covers 14 residues. CDR1 is KGHSH, CDR2 LQKENI, per germline. V lost 0 bases and J 7 bases, leaving 10 bases between the germline ends. CDR3: CASSPPLRFNEQFF. The CDR3 coding sequence is TGTGCCAGCTCACCACCCCTACGGTTTAATGAGCAGTTCTTC.

This clone was detected only a few times. CDR3 in amino acids: CATSESAQGDLETQYF. The CDR3, as DNA: TGTGCCACCAGTGAGTCAGCTCAGGGGGATCTGGAGACCCAGTACTTC. The chain links TRBV24-1 to TRBJ2-5, with 7 bases identical to TRBD1. The CDR3 has 16 amino acids. The germline gives CDR1 KGHDR, CDR2 SFDVKD. V was pared by 4 bases and J by 5 bases, with 12 bases of the junction left unmatched.

The V and J genes are TRBV19 and TRBJ1-2, with D maybe TRBD1 (6 bases). CDR1 and CDR2 (germline): LNHDA, SQIVND (reference sequence). V lost 6 bases, J lost 8 bases, and 19 bases lay in between. This CDR3 is built from 14 residues. CDR3 bases: TGTGCCAGTAGCTTCCAAGGGGGAATCTGGGGCTACACCTTC. This encodes CASSFQGGIWGYTF.

This chain connects TRBV5-5 to TRBJ2-1; TRBD2 matches at 8 bases. V shed 2 bases and J 6 bases; nucleotides not matched to a gene: 4. The CDR3 loop spans 14 amino acids. Germline CDR1 reads SGHKS; CDR2 reads YYEKEE (reference sequence). The CDR3 here is CASSFPGGPNEQFF. In nucleotides, the CDR3 is TGTGCCAGCAGCTTTCCGGGGGGGCCCAATGAGCAGTTCTTC.